A selection of T cell receptor beta chains follows, all from one sample in a study of cytomegalovirus exposure and HLA in healthy donors. Measured with immunoSEQ multiplex PCR; TCRdb has only the in-frame clones, and not every one. The table lists tens of thousands of clones, approximately 79% of them singletons. Source material: PBMCs. The source of these receptors is a middle-aged woman in good health and CMV-seropositive. The CDR3 runs from the conserved cysteine through the conserved F or W. D genes are given only for firm matches. Where a row states a size, it is once, few, many or the class of an expanded clone; other rows omit it.

>TRBV7-9|TRBJ2-3|TRBD2|.
CSSSLGGDTQYF
TGTTCCAGCAGTTTGGGGGGGGATACGCAGTATTTT
>TRBV25-1|TRBJ1-6|.|.
CASRQSYNSPLHF
TGTGCCAGCAGACAGAGCTATAATTCACCCCTCCACTTT
>TRBV2|TRBJ1-1|TRBD1|.
CASRARDSQTEAFF
TGTGCCAGCAGGGCCCGGGACAGCCAAACTGAAGCTTTCTTT
>TRBV25-1|TRBJ2-3|.|.
CASWRGGTDTQYF
TGTGCCAGCTGGCGGGGTGGCACAGATACGCAGTATTTT
>TRBV6-5|TRBJ2-7|TRBD1|.
CASSGGTGGYEQYF
TGTGCCAGCAGTGGGGGGACAGGGGGATACGAGCAGTACTTC
>TRBV6-5|TRBJ2-5|.|.
CASSYGGQGWLGTQYF
TGTGCCAGCAGTTACGGCGGCCAGGGGTGGCTCGGGACCCAGTACTTC
>TRBV19|TRBJ1-2|.|.
CASSIGDGTGGYTF
TGTGCCAGTAGTATAGGTGACGGTACGGGGGGCTACACCTTC
>TRBV4-1|TRBJ2-6|.|many
CASSHGQWEVGANVLTF
TGCGCCAGCAGCCATGGTCAATGGGAGGTTGGGGCCAACGTCCTGACTTTC
>TRBV29-1|TRBJ2-2|.|.
CSEGEGGNTGELFF
TGCAGCGAAGGGGAGGGGGGAAACACCGGGGAGCTGTTTTTT
>TRBV19|TRBJ1-6|TRBD1|.
CAAKPGQGNPLHF
TGTGCCGCGAAACCGGGACAGGGCAATCCCCTCCACTTT
>TRBV9|TRBJ1-2|.|few
CASSVGQANYGYTF
TGTGCCAGCAGCGTAGGACAGGCGAACTATGGCTACACCTTC
>TRBV7-2|TRBJ1-2|.|once
CASTINAGRFYGYTF
TGTGCCAGCACCATAAACGCGGGACGATTCTATGGCTACACCTTC
>TRBV20-1|TRBJ2-3|.|.
CSALTRDTQYF
TGCAGTGCTCTGACTCGAGATACGCAGTATTTT
>TRBV30|TRBJ1-5|.|.
CAWSPGAGAGNQPQHF
TGTGCCTGGAGTCCCGGGGCGGGAGCTGGCAATCAGCCCCAGCATTTT
>TRBV6-5|TRBJ1-6|.|.
CASRIVANSPLHF
TGTGCCAGCAGGATCGTTGCGAATTCACCCCTCCACTTT
>TRBV7-9|TRBJ2-3|TRBD2|.
CASSPGLAGGFDTQYF
TGTGCCAGCAGCCCAGGACTAGCGGGGGGGTTCGATACGCAGTATTTT
>TRBV11-3|TRBJ2-1|TRBD1|.
CASSLEQGIYNEQFF
TGTGCCAGCAGCTTAGAACAGGGGATCTACAATGAGCAGTTCTTC
>TRBV19|TRBJ1-1|.|.
CASSIWGDGEAFF
TGTGCCAGTAGTATATGGGGGGACGGTGAAGCTTTCTTT
>TRBV6-1|TRBJ1-2|.|few
CASREDRFYGYTF
TGTGCCAGCAGGGAAGACAGGTTCTATGGCTACACCTTC
>TRBV5-1|TRBJ2-3|.|.
CASNRDLADTQYF
TGCGCCAGCAACAGGGACCTCGCGGATACGCAGTATTTT
>TRBV2|TRBJ1-5|.|.
CASSGVNQPQHF
TGTGCCAGCAGCGGGGTTAACCAACCCCAGCATTTT
>TRBV7-3|TRBJ1-4|.|.
CASSSQRPGQGSPSGNEKLFF
TGTGCCAGCAGCTCCCAGAGGCCGGGACAAGGTTCCCCCAGTGGTAATGAAAAACTGTTTTTT
>TRBV11-2|TRBJ2-7|.|.
CASSPGLLYEQYF
TGTGCCAGCAGCCCCGGTTTACTATACGAGCAGTACTTC
>TRBV6-6|TRBJ1-6|TRBD1|.
CASSDRGGNSPLHF
TGTGCCAGCAGCGACAGGGGTGGCAATTCACCCCTCCACTTT
>TRBV5-6|TRBJ1-1|.|.
CASSSAAVGGMNTEAFF
TGTGCCAGCAGCTCCGCGGCCGTCGGGGGGATGAACACTGAAGCTTTCTTT
>TRBV11-2|TRBJ1-1|.|few
CASSLSMNTEAFF
TGTGCCAGCAGTCTTAGTATGAACACTGAAGCTTTCTTT
>TRBV7-9|TRBJ1-2|.|.
CASSLAVGNYGYTF
TGTGCCAGCAGCTTAGCGGTGGGCAACTATGGCTACACCTTC
>TRBV9|TRBJ1-2|.|.
CASSGGVGYGYTF
TGTGCCAGCAGCGGCGGAGTGGGCTATGGCTACACCTTC
>TRBV20-1|TRBJ1-2|.|.
CSALSGDGYTF
TGCAGTGCGCTTTCAGGGGATGGCTACACCTTC
>TRBV7-6|TRBJ1-3|.|.
CASSRQSGNTIYF
TGTGCCAGCAGCCGACAGTCTGGAAACACCATATATTTT
>TRBV7-3|TRBJ2-3|TRBD2|.
CASSLSLAGSTDTQYF
TGTGCCAGCAGCTTGTCTCTAGCGGGGAGCACAGATACGCAGTATTTT
>TRBV5-6|TRBJ1-1|.|few
CASRRPGTNTEAFF
TGTGCCAGCAGGCGTCCGGGTACGAACACTGAAGCTTTCTTT
>TRBV30|TRBJ2-6|.|.
CAWRRQSSGANVLTF
TGTGCCTGGAGACGACAGTCCTCTGGGGCCAACGTCCTGACTTTC
>TRBV6-5|TRBJ1-4|TRBD1|.
CASSFGQEREKLFF
TGTGCCAGCAGTTTCGGACAGGAGAGGGAAAAACTGTTTTTT
>TRBV20-1|TRBJ1-1|.|few
CSATKRPEAFF
TGCAGTGCCACAAAACGCCCTGAAGCTTTCTTT
>TRBV5-6|TRBJ1-2|TRBD1|.
CASSYRDRTYYGYTF
TGTGCCAGCAGCTATCGGGACAGGACTTACTATGGCTACACCTTC
>TRBV7-9|TRBJ1-5|TRBD1|few
CASSLDRGPQHF
TGTGCCAGCAGCTTGGACAGGGGGCCCCAGCATTTT
>TRBV6-1|TRBJ1-2|.|.
CASRWASDYGYTF
TGTGCCAGCAGGTGGGCATCGGACTATGGCTACACCTTC
>TRBV19|TRBJ2-7|.|.
CASSILRAGSYEQYF
TGTGCCAGTAGTATTCTGAGGGCCGGCTCCTACGAGCAGTACTTC